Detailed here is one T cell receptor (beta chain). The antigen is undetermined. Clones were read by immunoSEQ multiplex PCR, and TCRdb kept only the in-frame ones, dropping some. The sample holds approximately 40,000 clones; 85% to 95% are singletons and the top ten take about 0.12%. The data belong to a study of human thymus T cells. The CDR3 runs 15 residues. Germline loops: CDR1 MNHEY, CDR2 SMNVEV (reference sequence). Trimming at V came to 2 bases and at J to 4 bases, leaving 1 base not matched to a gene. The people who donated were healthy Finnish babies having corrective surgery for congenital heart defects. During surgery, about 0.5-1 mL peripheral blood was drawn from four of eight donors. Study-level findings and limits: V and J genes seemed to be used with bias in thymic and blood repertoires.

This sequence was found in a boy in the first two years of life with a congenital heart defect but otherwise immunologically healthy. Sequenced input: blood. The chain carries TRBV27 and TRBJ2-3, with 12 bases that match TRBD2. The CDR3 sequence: CASSLLAGGPDTQYF. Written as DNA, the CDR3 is TGTGCCAGCAGTTTACTAGCGGGGGGGCCAGATACGCAGTATTTT.